This TCR beta chain is drawn from a study of blood T cell repertoires in COVID-19. Study-level background: Whether acute or convalescent, the COVID-19 samples came from the United States, Italy and Spain. T cells, B-cell-depleted T cells, or PBMCs supplied cDNA or gDNA.

V lost 8 bases and J 4 bases, leaving 21 bases between the germline ends. Germline CDR1 and CDR2: MDHEN and SYDVKM. The CDR3 has 15 residues. In the original processing: Researchers report that nucleated cell counts were estimated from reference gene primer amplification. TCRdb's table, derived via immunoSEQ multiplex PCR, lists solely in-frame clones and lacks some. V, J and clone size are taken as reported in that table, and D and trimming were inferred from the DNA itself. This table has 250,000 to 300,000 clones, about 88% appearing once. Specimen: peripheral blood. The genes are TRBV28 and TRBJ2-7; TRBD2 might be the D (8 bases). The sequence came from a man aged 18 to 30 with active or convalescent COVID-19. CDR3 sequence: CASYNGGGQSYEQYF. CDR3 in DNA: TGTGCCAGCTACAACGGGGGGGGACAGTCTTACGAGCAGTACTTC.